A single sample is the source of the 5 T cell receptor beta chains below, sequenced in a study of T cell responses to AZD1222 COVID-19 vaccine. This table comes from immunoSEQ multiplex PCR, and its TCRdb copy is limited to in-frame clones, with some not included. The table lists some 49,000 clones, roughly 80% of them singletons. Sequences were derived from peripheral blood, sampled on day 0 of AZD1222 vaccination. The origin of the receptors is an adult in good health.

This clone appeared once. This chain uses TRBV19 with TRBJ1-2; the D gene is possibly TRBD1 (6 bases). Germline assignment: CDR1 LNHDA and CDR2 SQIVND (reference sequence). Deletions cut 3 bases from V and 7 bases from J, with 21 bases between. There are 16 residues in the CDR3. The CDR3 loop reads CASSIPNAGALGGYTF. CDR3 DNA sequence: TGTGCCAGTAGTATCCCGAATGCAGGGGCCCTCGGTGGCTACACCTTC. The complete variable domain, with remaining parts taken from reference TRBV19 and TRBJ1-2, reads DGGITQSPKYLFRKEGQNVTLSCEQNLNHDAMYWYRQDPGQGLRLIYYSQIVNDFQKGDIAEGYSVSREKKESFPLTVTSAQKNPTAFYLCASSIPNAGALGGYTFGSGTRLTVV.

This clone occurred a few times. The J gene is TRBJ2-2, the V gene TRBV10-3; 7 nucleotides agree with TRBD2. From germline, CDR1 is ENHRY and CDR2 SYGVKD. CDR3 size: 14 residues. Trimming removed 7 bases from V and 6 bases from J; junction bases left unmatched: 8. The CDR3 region has the DNA TGTGCCATCAACCCTAGCGGCGAACCCGGGGAGCTGTTTTTT. Translated, it gives CAINPSGEPGELFF.

The J gene is TRBJ2-5, the V gene TRBV18, with D perhaps matching TRBD2 (5 bases). CDR3 size: 14 residues. V lost 6 bases, J lost 0 bases, and 11 bases lay in between. Per germline, CDR1 KGHSH and CDR2 LQKENI. The DNA of the CDR3 is TGTGCCAGCTCTCAAACGGGGTACCAAGAGACCCAGTACTTC. This encodes CASSQTGYQETQYF.

This chain connects TRBV19 to TRBJ2-1; the match to TRBD2 covers 11 bases. Germline V gene lookup returns CDR1 LNHDA and CDR2 SQIVND (reference sequence). The CDR3 spans 15 residues. The trim removed 10 bases at V and 5 bases at J, leaving 10 bases unmatched. CDR3 DNA sequence: TGTGCCACTTCACTACTAGCGGGGGTCAACAATGAGCAGTTCTTC. This gives the protein CATSLLAGVNNEQFF.

This clone occurred once. At one end the junction does not follow the germline gene, possibly because of a read error. V gene TRBV7-7 combines with J gene TRBJ2-7; D might be TRBD1 (6 bases). Germline lookup yields CDR1 SSHAT and CDR2 FNYEAQ (reference sequence). There are 14 residues in the CDR3. The CDR3 region is CASSLGQPTYEQYF. The CDR3 region has the DNA TGTGCTAGCAGCTTAGGACAGCCTACCTACGAGCAGTACTTC.